The TCR beta chain under discussion was sequenced for a study of vaccination effects on CD4 cells after COVID-19. Whole-study context: Vaccine administered to participants consisted of two doses of either BNT162b2 or mRNA-1273.

Germline V gives CDR1 SGDLS, CDR2 YYNGEE. With 4 bases clipped from V and 5 bases from J, the junction kept 16 bases outside the gene matches. The CDR3 loop spans 17 amino acids. Notes on this clone: Its specificity is not known.

The culture ran for 10 days, and then CD4+ T cells were isolated. The protocol was immunoSEQ multiplex PCR, while the TCRdb copy is restricted to in-frame clones and leaves out a portion. This sample yields about 51,000 clones, of which about 74% are seen a single time; roughly 9.4% belongs to the top ten. The TCR was taken from a human donor who had a prior SARS-CoV-2 infection. Sequenced here: CD4+ T cells from PBMCs cultured without peptide, sampled before COVID-19 vaccination. This rearrangement joins TRBV9 to TRBJ2-7; TRBD1 aligns across 9 bases. The CDR3, as DNA: TGTGCCAGCAGCACTCCCGGGAAGGGACAGGGTAGCCACGAGCAGTACTTC. Its protein product is CASSTPGKGQGSHEQYF.